Below, 30 T cell receptor beta chains from the same sample are listed, as sequenced in a study of PD-1 blockade in classical Hodgkin lymphoma (dated by TCRdb to 2018 to 2020). The library was made by the immunoSEQ multiplex PCR assay. The table was pulled from immuneACCESS by TCRdb, which kept in-frame rearrangements only. Such tables lose some clones; where checked, under half of the loss comes from unresolved V genes, and the rest has no known cause. This sample has some 50,000 clones in its table, and about three quarters of those were observed once. In total, the top ten clones hold roughly 9.6% of the sample. Per the publication, the time point label means: cycle 1 day 1 (C1D1), immediately before nivolumab initiation. Every trial patient had relapsed after autologous stem cell transplantation, and cohorts A, B and C differed in prior brentuximab vedotin exposure. Sequencing used peripheral blood mononuclear cells (PBMCs), obtained at baseline. These receptors were obtained from a human donor with classical Hodgkin lymphoma.

Concerning this clone: The germline gene is not matched at one end of the junction; a read error may be the cause. The chain links TRBV6-1 to TRBJ1-1; tentatively, D is TRBD1 (6 bases). The CDR3 length is 14 residues. Germline lookup yields CDR1 MNHNS and CDR2 SASEGT. The CDR3 protein is CASTMDRANIEAFF. CDR3 bases: TGTGCCAGCACGATGGACAGAGCGAACATTGAAGCTTTCTTT.

This chain links TRBV11-3 with TRBJ2-4; the D is unclear. Germline V gene lookup returns CDR1 SGHNT and CDR2 YENEEA. The germline V and J ends were trimmed by 1 base and 7 bases, with 8 bases remaining between them. This CDR3 contains 13 residues. The CDR3 is CASSLGANNIQYF. The DNA for the CDR3 is TGTGCCAGCAGCTTAGGCGCAAACAACATTCAGTACTTC.

The chain uses TRBV2 and TRBJ2-5; no firm D call. The DNA end lines up better with TRBJ2-7; the J call may be wrong. This CDR3 contains 14 residues. From germline, CDR1 is SNHLY and CDR2 FYNNEI. CDR3 sequence: CASSESWSSYEQYF. As DNA, the CDR3 is TGTGCCAGCAGTGAATCCTGGAGCTCCTACGAGCAGTACTTC.

The chain is built from TRBV2 and TRBJ2-7; TRBD1 might be the D (5 bases). V was clipped by 3 bases and J by 12 bases, with 12 bases between them. Germline V gene data show CDR1 as SNHLY and CDR2 as FYNNEI. The CDR3 has 11 amino acids. CDR3 DNA: TGTGCCAGCAGTGACTGGCAGGGCAGGTACTTC. This gives the protein CASSDWQGRYF.

This clone is labeled medium-sized (0.01 to 0.1%). The rearrangement joins TRBV4-1 to TRBJ1-2; maybe TRBD1 (5 bases). V lost 0 bases, J lost 7 bases, and 9 bases lay in between. The CDR3 spans 13 residues. Germline V gives CDR1 MGHRA, CDR2 YSYEKL. This CDR3 is CASSQDGGFGYTF. Here the CDR3 DNA reads TGCGCCAGCAGCCAAGATGGGGGTTTTGGCTACACCTTC.

V and J are TRBV7-9 and TRBJ1-5; no clear D. This CDR3 is built from 16 residues. Germline assignment: CDR1 SEHNR and CDR2 FQNEAQ (reference sequence). Trimming pared 5 bases from V and 1 base from J, leaving 15 bases between. The CDR3, as DNA: TGTGCCAGCAGCCCGCCCTACGGCCCGAGCAATCAGCCCCAGCATTTT. Protein product: CASSPPYGPSNQPQHF.

This chain links TRBV21-1 with TRBJ1-5; the table names TRBD1, a call not compared with the DNA. TRBV21-1 represents a pseudogene. The CDR3 consists of 17 residues. The CDR3 DNA reads as TGTGCCAGCAGCAAAGGACGACAGTTCTATAGCAATCAGCCCCAGCATTTT. This translates into CASSKGRQFYSNQPQHF.

The chain couples TRBV27 to TRBJ1-2; tentatively, D is TRBD1 (5 bases). The germline V gene has CDR1 MNHEY and CDR2 SMNVEV (reference sequence). This CDR3 is built from 14 residues. With 4 bases removed from V and 7 bases from J, the gap between germline ends came to 16 bases. Here the CDR3 reads CASSWQGVGSGYTF. The CDR3 nucleotides are TGTGCCAGCAGTTGGCAGGGTGTCGGAAGTGGCTACACCTTC.

CDR3 loop: CSAYTPSGQYF. CDR3 coding DNA: TGCAGCGCCTATACCCCCTCAGGGCAGTACTTC. The genes are TRBV29-1 and TRBJ2-7; D gene ambiguous. Trimming removed 7 bases at V and 9 bases at J, with 16 bases between. Germline CDR1 is SQVTM and CDR2 is ANQGSEA. The CDR3 is 11 amino acids.

The chain combines TRBV12-5 with TRBJ2-1, with TRBD1 as a possible D gene (5 bases). CDR3 size: 15 residues. The ends were cut back, 1 base at V and 7 bases at J, with 14 bases in the middle. The germline V gene has CDR1 LGHNT and CDR2 FRNRAP. CDR3 in DNA: TGTGCTAGTGGTTTGGAGATTTTGGCAGGGAATGAGCAGTTCTTC. Amino acids: CASGLEILAGNEQFF.

The CDR3 bases are TGTGCCAGCAGCCCGCCATTAGCGGGAGTAGACACCGGGGAGCTGTTTTTT. Translation gives CASSPPLAGVDTGELFF. The chain has TRBV7-9 and TRBJ2-2, with TRBD2 identical over 9 bases. With V trimmed by 5 bases and J by 3 bases, 10 bases remained unmatched. The CDR3 is 17 residues long. Germline CDR1 SEHNR, CDR2 FQNEAQ (reference sequence).

The V call is TRBV7-9, the J call TRBJ2-1, with 10 bases identical to TRBD2. The ends lost 1 base at V and 1 base at J; junction bases unmatched: 4. The CDR3 spans 17 residues. Germline values: CDR1 SEHNR, CDR2 FQNEAQ (reference sequence). CDR3 amino acids: CASSLEGSGRSYNEQFF. The CDR3, as DNA: TGTGCCAGCAGCTTAGAAGGTAGCGGGAGGTCCTACAATGAGCAGTTCTTC.

The chain is built from TRBV4-2 and TRBJ2-3; D not resolved. Trimming pared 1 base from V and 4 bases from J, leaving 9 bases between. Germline V gene sequence: CDR1 LGHNA, CDR2 YNFKEQ. The CDR3 spans 14 residues. For the CDR3, the DNA is TGTGCCAGCAGCCAAGTTGATCGGTCAGATACGCAGTATTTT. Amino acids: CASSQVDRSDTQYF.

The sample holds one count of this clone. J is TRBJ1-1 and V is TRBV7-9; D might be TRBD1 (6 bases). CDR1 is SEHNR, CDR2 FQNEAQ, per germline (reference sequence). The V end lost 1 base, the J end lost 1 base, and 10 bases lay between the germline ends. The CDR3 is 15 residues long. As DNA, the CDR3 is TGTGCCAGCAGCTTAGTGGGACACCGGAACACTGAAGCTTTCTTT. Amino acid sequence: CASSLVGHRNTEAFF.

This clone was recorded a few times. V usage is TRBV6-6 and J usage is TRBJ1-1, with 7 nucleotides matching TRBD1. CDR1 and CDR2 from the germline V gene are MNHNY and SVGAGI (reference sequence). This CDR3 contains 13 residues. V dropped 6 bases and J dropped 6; count of bases not matched to a gene: 7. The CDR3 DNA sequence: TGTGCCAGCAGCCCAAGGGGGCTGGCTGAAGCTTTCTTT. This codes for CASSPRGLAEAFF.

Remarks on this clone: The junction shows a germline mismatch at one end, possibly a read error. The chain joins TRBV14 to TRBJ1-2; possible D gene TRBD1, 5 bases. This CDR3 region has 14 residues. Looked up from germline, CDR1 is SGHDN and CDR2 is FVKESK. The CDR3 DNA reads as TGTGCCAGCAGCCAAGAGTCGGGGCGCTATAGCTACACCTTC. This encodes CASSQESGRYSYTF.

The V call is TRBV9, the J call TRBJ1-1; a weak D match, TRBD1 (5 bases). The V and J ends lost 3 bases and 3 bases respectively, with 12 bases between them. CDR1 and CDR2 from the germline V gene are SGDLS and YYNGEE. This CDR3 region has 14 residues. CDR3 protein: CASSAAGRYTEAFF. The CDR3 DNA reads as TGTGCCAGCAGCGCGGCGGGGCGGTACACTGAAGCTTTCTTT.

Note on this clone: The same CDR3 arises from other DNA sequences in this sample as well. V gene TRBV9 combines with J gene TRBJ2-7; D not certain. CDR3 size: 13 residues. Trimming left V 0 bases short and J 6 bases short, with 10 bases between. Germline values: CDR1 SGDLS, CDR2 YYNGEE. The CDR3 here is CASSVAPKGEQYF. The CDR3 DNA reads TGTGCCAGCAGCGTAGCCCCGAAGGGCGAGCAGTACTTC.

The chain has TRBV13 and TRBJ1-1, with unresolved D. V was pared by 8 bases and J by 0 bases, with 10 bases between. Germline-derived CDR1 and CDR2 are PRHDT and FYEKMQ (reference sequence). CDR3 length: 13 residues. The CDR3 spells CASSMRMNTEAFF. The CDR3 DNA sequence: TGTGCCAGCTCGATGAGGATGAACACTGAAGCTTTCTTT.

The gene calls are TRBV7-2 and TRBJ2-1; 12 bases are shared with TRBD2. The CDR3 spans 14 residues. Germline values: CDR1 SGHTA, CDR2 FQGNSA. The ends lost 3 bases at V and 8 bases at J; junction bases unmatched: 2. The CDR3: CASSFLAGGDEQFF. DNA for the CDR3: TGTGCCAGCAGCTTTCTAGCGGGAGGGGATGAGCAGTTCTTC.

This clone was counted a few times. V usage is TRBV7-8 and J usage is TRBJ1-2, with TRBD1 identical over 9 bases. V dropped 4 bases and J dropped 8; count of bases not matched to a gene: 5. The CDR3 covers 13 residues. Germline CDR1 SGHVS, CDR2 FQNEAQ. The CDR3 sequence is CASSYGTGSGYTF. DNA of the CDR3: TGTGCCAGCAGCTACGGGACAGGGAGCGGCTACACCTTC. The full variable domain, rest sourced from reference TRBV7-8 and TRBJ1-2, is GAGVSQSPRYKVAKRGQDVALRCDPISGHVSLFWYQQALGQGPEFLTYFQNEAQLDKSGLPSDRFFAERPEGSVSTLKIQRTQQEDSAVYLCASSYGTGSGYTFGSGTRLTVV.

The genes are TRBV5-6 and TRBJ2-7, with no clear D. Per the germline V gene, CDR1 is SGHDT and CDR2 is YYEEEE. This CDR3 is built from 13 residues. V lost 1 base and J 3 bases, leaving 8 bases between the germline ends. In DNA form, the CDR3 reads TGTGCCAGCAGCTTGCCGGCAGACTACGAGCAGTACTTC. As protein: CASSLPADYEQYF.

The rearrangement links TRBV23-1 to TRBJ1-2; tentative D call: TRBD1 (6 bases). TRBV23-1 is an open reading frame whose function is uncertain. V was cut by 0 bases and J by 5 bases, with 13 bases left in between. The CDR3 covers 15 residues. CDR3 nucleotides: TGCGCCAGCAGTCAATCAACAGGGAAGAGGTATGGCTACACCTTC. This translates into CASSQSTGKRYGYTF.

This clone has a single count. The V and J genes are TRBV5-1 and TRBJ1-3; unclear D gene. V lost 2 bases, J lost 4 bases, and 4 bases lay in between. This CDR3 comprises 12 residues. Germline CDR1 and CDR2: SGHRS and YFSETQ. For the CDR3, the DNA is TGCGCCAGCAGCTTTGACGGAAACACCATATATTTT. Translated, it gives CASSFDGNTIYF.

The J gene is TRBJ2-1, the V gene TRBV7-9; 12 nucleotides align to TRBD2. CDR3 length: 17 amino acids. J gave up 2 bases and V 1 base, and 3 bases lay outside the gene matches. CDR1 is SEHNR and CDR2 is FQNEAQ in the germline V gene (reference sequence). The CDR3 coding sequence is TGTGCCAGCAGCTTAGAAGCTAGCGGGGGGGCCTACAATGAGCAGTTCTTC. Translation gives CASSLEASGGAYNEQFF.

The chain uses TRBV5-5 and TRBJ2-3; a possible D gene is TRBD1 (6 bases). The CDR3 length is 14 residues. Looked up from germline, CDR1 is SGHKS and CDR2 is YYEKEE (reference sequence). Trimming removed 6 bases from V and 2 bases from J, with 13 bases in between. CDR3 sequence: CASMTGPSTDTQYF. The CDR3, as DNA: TGTGCCAGCATGACAGGCCCATCCACAGATACGCAGTATTTT.

The rearrangement links TRBV6-6 to TRBJ1-5, with TRBD1 identical over 8 bases. The V and J ends lost 5 bases and 4 bases, in that order; junction bases with no gene match: 7. The germline V gene has CDR1 MNHNY and CDR2 SVGAGI (reference sequence). The CDR3 extends over 15 amino acids. The CDR3 nucleotides are TGTGCCAGCAGTACGGCCGGGACAGGAAATCAGCCCCAGCATTTT. Its translation: CASSTAGTGNQPQHF.

This chain links TRBV2 with TRBJ2-1; TRBD2 might be the D (5 bases). Germline CDR1 SNHLY, CDR2 FYNNEI. V was cut by 6 bases and J by 2 bases, with 14 bases left in between. This CDR3 has 15 amino acids. The CDR3 reads CASSLAELTYNEQFF. For the CDR3, the DNA is TGTGCCAGCAGCCTAGCCGAGCTCACCTACAATGAGCAGTTCTTC.

The chain recombines TRBV5-6 with TRBJ2-3, with D perhaps being TRBD1 or TRBD2 (6 bases each). Germline V gene lookup returns CDR1 SGHDT and CDR2 YYEEEE. The CDR3 spans 15 residues. Trimming cost V 5 bases and J 1 base, with 14 bases left between them. CDR3: CASRRGGLGTDTQYF. CDR3 nucleotides: TGTGCCAGCAGGCGTGGGGGGCTGGGCACAGATACGCAGTATTTT.

This clone was seen a single time. The rearrangement joins TRBV5-1 to TRBJ1-1; D remains unclear. The CDR3 sequence is 14 residues long. CDR1 is SGHRS, CDR2 YFSETQ, per germline. The V end lost 1 base, the J end lost 0 bases, and 7 bases lay between the germline ends. The CDR3 region is CASSLNTMNTEAFF. CDR3 coding DNA: TGCGCCAGCAGCTTGAACACCATGAACACTGAAGCTTTCTTT.